The TCR beta chain under discussion was sequenced for a study of blood T cells in healthy people across ages. Study outcomes and limitations: TCR beta diversity was tightly associated with the proportion of naive T cells.

The CDR3 covers 15 residues. The V gene lost 4 bases and the J gene lost 3 bases, with 17 bases spanning the gap. Per germline, CDR1 SQVTM and CDR2 ANQGSEA. In regard to this clonotype: Its antigen is currently unknown.

Combining a sample-barcoded 5' primer with a J-beta primer mix, a second PCR ran for roughly 6 to 12 cycles. Every cDNA molecule bore a tag from a template-switch adaptor containing 12 random nucleotides. TCRdb processed the 5' RACE reads anew with MiXCR; each CDR3 protein has one entry. The table records roughly 500,000 distinct CDR3 sequences, 25% to 30% of them present only once. Sequencing was carried out using blood. This chain links TRBV29-1 with TRBJ2-3; D call uncertain. The TCR comes from a woman between 70 and 85 years old in good health. The CDR3 sequence is CSVGFSVQKTDTQYF. The CDR3 DNA sequence: TGCAGCGTTGGATTCTCGGTACAGAAGACAGATACGCAGTATTTT.